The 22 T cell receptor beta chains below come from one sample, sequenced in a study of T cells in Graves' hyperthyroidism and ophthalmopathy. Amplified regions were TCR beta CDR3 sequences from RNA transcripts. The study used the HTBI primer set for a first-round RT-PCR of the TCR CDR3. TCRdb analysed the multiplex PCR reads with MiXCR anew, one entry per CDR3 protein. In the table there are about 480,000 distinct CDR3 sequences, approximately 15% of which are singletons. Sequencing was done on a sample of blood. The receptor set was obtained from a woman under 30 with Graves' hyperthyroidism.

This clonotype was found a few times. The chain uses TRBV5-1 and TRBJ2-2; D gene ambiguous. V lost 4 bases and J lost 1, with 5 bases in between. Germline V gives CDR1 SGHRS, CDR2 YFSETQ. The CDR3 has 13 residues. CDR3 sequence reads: CASSAGNTGELFF. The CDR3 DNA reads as TGCGCCAGCAGCGCAGGGAACACCGGGGAGCTGTTTTTT.

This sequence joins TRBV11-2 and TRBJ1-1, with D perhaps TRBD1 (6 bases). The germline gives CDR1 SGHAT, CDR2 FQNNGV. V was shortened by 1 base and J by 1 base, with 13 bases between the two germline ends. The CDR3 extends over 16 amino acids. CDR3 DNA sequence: TGTGCCAGCAGCTTAGCGGCGGGGGCCGGGAACACTGAAGCTTTCTTT. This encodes CASSLAAGAGNTEAFF.

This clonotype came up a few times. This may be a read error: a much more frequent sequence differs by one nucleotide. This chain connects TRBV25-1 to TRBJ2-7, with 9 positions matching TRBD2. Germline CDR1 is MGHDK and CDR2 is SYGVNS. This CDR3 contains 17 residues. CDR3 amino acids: CVSSEEGGRASSYEQYF. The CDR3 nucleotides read TGTGTCAGCAGTGAGGAGGGCGGGAGGGCGAGCTCCTACGAGCAGTACTTC.

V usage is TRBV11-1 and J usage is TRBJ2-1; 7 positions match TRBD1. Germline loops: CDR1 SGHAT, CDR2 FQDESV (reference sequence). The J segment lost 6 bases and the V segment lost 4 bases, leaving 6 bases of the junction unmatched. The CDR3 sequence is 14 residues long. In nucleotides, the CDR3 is TGTGCCAGCAGCTCCAACAGGGGAGTCAATGAGCAGTTCTTC. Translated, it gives CASSSNRGVNEQFF. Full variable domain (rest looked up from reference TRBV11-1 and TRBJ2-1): EAEVAQSPRYKITEKSQAVAFWCDPISGHATLYWYRQILGQGPELLVQFQDESVVDDSQLPKDRFSAERLKGVDSTLKIQPAELGDSAMYLCASSSNRGVNEQFFGPGTRLTVL.

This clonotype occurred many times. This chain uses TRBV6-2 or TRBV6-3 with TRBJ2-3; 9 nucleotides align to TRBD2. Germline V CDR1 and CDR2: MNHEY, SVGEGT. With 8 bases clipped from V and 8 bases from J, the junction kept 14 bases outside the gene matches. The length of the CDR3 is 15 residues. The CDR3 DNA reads TGTGCCAGCCGTAGCGGGAGACTGTTCCGGCGTACGCAGTATTTT. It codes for CASRSGRLFRRTQYF.

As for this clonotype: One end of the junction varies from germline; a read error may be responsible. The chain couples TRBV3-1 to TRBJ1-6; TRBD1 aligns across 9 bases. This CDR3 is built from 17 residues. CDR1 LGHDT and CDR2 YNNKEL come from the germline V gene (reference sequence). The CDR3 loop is CAGSQDYGTGQHSPLHF. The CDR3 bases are TGTGCCGGCAGCCAGGATTACGGGACAGGGCAGCATTCACCCCTCCACTTT.

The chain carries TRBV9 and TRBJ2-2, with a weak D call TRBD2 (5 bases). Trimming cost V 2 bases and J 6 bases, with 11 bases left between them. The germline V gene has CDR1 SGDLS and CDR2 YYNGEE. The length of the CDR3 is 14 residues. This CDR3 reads CASSVLGAAGELFF. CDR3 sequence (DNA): TGTGCCAGCAGCGTCCTAGGAGCGGCCGGGGAGCTGTTTTTT.

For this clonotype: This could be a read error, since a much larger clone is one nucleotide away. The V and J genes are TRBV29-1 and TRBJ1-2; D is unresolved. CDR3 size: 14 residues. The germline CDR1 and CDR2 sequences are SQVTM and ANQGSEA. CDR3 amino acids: CSIEAPLDNYGYTF. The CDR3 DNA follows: TGCAGCATTGAGGCCCCACTGGATAACTATGGCTACACCTTC.

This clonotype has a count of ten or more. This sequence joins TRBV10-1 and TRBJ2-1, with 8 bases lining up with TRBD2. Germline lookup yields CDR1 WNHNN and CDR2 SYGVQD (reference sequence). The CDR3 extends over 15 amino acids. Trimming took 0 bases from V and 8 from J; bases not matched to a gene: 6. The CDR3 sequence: CASSESSGSFYEQFF. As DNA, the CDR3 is TGCGCCAGCAGTGAGTCAAGCGGGAGCTTCTATGAGCAGTTCTTC.

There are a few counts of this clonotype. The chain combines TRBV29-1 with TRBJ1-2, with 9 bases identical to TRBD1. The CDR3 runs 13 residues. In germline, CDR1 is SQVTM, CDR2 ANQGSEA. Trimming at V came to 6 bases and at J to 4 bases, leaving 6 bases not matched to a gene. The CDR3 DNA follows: TGCAGCGTACGGGACAGGGTGAGCTATGGCTACACCTTC. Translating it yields CSVRDRVSYGYTF. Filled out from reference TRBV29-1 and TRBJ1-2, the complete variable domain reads SAVISQKPSRDICQRGTSLTIQCQVDSQVTMMFWYRQQPGQSLTLIATANQGSEATYESGFVIDKFPISRPNLTFSTLTVSNMSPEDSSIYLCSVRDRVSYGYTFGSGTRLTVV.

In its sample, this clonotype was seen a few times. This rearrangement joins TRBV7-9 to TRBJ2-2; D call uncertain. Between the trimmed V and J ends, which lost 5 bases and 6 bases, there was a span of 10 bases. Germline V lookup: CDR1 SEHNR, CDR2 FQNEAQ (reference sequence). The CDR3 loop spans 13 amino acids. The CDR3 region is CASSPPPPGELFF. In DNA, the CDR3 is TGTGCCAGCAGCCCCCCCCCCCCCGGGGAGCTGTTTTTT.

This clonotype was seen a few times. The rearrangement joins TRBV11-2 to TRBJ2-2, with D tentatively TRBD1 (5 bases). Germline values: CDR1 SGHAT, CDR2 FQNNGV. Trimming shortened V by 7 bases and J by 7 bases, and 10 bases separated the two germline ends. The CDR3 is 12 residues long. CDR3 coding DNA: TGTGCCAGCACCGTAGACAGCGGGGAGCTGTTTTTT. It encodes CASTVDSGELFF.

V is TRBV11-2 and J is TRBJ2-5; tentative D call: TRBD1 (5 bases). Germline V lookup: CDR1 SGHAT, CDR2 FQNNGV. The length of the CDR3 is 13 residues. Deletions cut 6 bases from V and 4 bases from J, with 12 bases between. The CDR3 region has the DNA TGTGCCAGCAGTTACAGGAGTCTAGAGACCCAGTACTTC. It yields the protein CASSYRSLETQYF.

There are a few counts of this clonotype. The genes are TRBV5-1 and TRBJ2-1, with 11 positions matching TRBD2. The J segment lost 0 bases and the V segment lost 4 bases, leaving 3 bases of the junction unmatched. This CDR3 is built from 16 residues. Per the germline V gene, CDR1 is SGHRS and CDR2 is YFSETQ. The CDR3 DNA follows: TGCGCCAGCAGCGGGACTAGCGGAACCTCCTACAATGAGCAGTTCTTC. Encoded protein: CASSGTSGTSYNEQFF.

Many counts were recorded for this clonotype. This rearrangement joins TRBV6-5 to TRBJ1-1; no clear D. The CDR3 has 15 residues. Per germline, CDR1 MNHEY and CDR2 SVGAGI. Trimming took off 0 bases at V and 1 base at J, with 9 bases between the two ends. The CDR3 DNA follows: TGTGCCAGCAGTTACTCATCGGGGTCGAACACTGAAGCTTTCTTT. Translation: CASSYSSGSNTEAFF.

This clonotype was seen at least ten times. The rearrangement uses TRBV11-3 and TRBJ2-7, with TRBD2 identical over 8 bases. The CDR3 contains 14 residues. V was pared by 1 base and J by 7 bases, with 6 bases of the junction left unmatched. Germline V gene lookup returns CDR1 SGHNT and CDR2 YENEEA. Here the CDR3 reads CASSLGPGLGEQYF. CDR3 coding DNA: TGTGCCAGCAGCTTAGGGCCGGGACTAGGTGAGCAGTACTTC.

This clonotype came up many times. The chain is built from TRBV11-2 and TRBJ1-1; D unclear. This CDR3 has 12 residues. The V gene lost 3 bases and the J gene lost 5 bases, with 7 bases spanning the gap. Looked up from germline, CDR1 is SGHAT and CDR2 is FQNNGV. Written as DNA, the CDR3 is TGTGCCAGCAGCTTGGCAAGGACTGAAGCTTTCTTT. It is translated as CASSLARTEAFF.

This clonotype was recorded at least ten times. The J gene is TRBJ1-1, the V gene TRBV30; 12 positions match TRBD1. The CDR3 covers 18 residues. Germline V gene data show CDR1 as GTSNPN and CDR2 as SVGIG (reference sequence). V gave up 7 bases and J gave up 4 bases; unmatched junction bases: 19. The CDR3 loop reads CASRPYIGTGGWGTEAFF. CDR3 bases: TGTGCCTCGAGGCCTTATATCGGGACAGGGGGCTGGGGCACTGAAGCTTTCTTT.

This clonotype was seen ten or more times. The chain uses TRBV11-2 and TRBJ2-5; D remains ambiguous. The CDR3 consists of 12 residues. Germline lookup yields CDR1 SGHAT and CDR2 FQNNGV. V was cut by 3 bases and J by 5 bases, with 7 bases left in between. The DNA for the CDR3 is TGTGCCAGCAGCTTTCCCTCGGAGACCCAGTACTTC. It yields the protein CASSFPSETQYF.

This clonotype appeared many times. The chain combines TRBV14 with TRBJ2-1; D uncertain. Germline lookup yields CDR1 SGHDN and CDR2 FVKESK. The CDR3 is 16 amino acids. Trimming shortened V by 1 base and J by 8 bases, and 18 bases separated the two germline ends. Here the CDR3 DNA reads TGTGCCAGCAGCCAAGGGGTGGTCTATAGGGCCTATGAGCAGTTCTTC. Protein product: CASSQGVVYRAYEQFF.

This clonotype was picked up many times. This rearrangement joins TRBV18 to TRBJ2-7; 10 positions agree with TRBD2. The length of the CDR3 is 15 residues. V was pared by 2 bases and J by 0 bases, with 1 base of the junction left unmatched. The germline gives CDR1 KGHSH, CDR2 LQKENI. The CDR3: CASSPTSGDSYEQYF. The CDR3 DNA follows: TGTGCCAGCTCACCAACTAGCGGGGACTCCTACGAGCAGTACTTC.

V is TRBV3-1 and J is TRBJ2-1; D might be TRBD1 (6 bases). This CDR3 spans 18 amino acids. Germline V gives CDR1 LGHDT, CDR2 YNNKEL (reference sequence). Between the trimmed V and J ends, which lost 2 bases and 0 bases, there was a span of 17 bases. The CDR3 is CASSQLLVRGYSYNEQFF. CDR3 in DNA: TGTGCCAGCAGCCAATTGCTAGTCAGGGGCTACTCCTACAATGAGCAGTTCTTC.